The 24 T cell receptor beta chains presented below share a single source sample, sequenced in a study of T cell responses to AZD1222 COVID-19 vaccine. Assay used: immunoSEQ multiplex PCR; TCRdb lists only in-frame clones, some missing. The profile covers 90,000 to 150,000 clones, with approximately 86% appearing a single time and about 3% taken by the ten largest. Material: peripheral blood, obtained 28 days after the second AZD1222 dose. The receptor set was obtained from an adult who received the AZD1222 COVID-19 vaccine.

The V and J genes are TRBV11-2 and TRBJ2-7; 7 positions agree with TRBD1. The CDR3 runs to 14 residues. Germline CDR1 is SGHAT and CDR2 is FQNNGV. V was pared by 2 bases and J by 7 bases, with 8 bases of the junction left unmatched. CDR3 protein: CASSLNRGPWEQYF. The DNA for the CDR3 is TGTGCCAGCAGCTTAAACAGGGGACCTTGGGAGCAGTACTTC.

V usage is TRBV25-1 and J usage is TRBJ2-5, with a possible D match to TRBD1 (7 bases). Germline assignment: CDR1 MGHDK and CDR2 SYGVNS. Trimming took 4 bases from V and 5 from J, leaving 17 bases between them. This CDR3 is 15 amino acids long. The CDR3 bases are TGTGCCAGCAGTGCCGACAGGGCGGAGGGGGAGACCCAGTACTTC. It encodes CASSADRAEGETQYF.

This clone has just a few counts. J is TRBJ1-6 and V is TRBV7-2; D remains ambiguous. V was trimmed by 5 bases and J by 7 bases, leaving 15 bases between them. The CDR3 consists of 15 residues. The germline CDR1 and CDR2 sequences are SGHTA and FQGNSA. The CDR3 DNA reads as TGTGCCAGCAGCCGGGTTTCTGACGGGAATTCACCCCTCCACTTT. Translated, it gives CASSRVSDGNSPLHF.

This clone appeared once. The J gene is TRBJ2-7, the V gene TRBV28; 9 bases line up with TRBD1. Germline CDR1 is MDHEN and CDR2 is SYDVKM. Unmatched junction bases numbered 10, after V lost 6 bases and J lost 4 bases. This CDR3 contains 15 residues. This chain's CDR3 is CASSPWDRVGYEQYF. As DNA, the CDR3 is TGTGCCAGCAGCCCATGGGACAGGGTGGGTTACGAGCAGTACTTC.

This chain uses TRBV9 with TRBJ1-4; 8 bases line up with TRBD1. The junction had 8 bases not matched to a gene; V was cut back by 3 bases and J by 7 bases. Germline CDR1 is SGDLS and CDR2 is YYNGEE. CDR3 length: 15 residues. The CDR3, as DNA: TGTGCCAGCAGCGCCGTCGACAGGGGCTTTGAAAAACTGTTTTTT. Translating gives CASSAVDRGFEKLFF.

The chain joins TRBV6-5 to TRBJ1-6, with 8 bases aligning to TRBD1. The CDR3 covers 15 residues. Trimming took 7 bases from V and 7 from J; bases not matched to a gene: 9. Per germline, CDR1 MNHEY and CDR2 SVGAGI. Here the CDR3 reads CASTKTGVKNSPLHF. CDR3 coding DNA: TGTGCCAGCACCAAGACAGGGGTGAAAAATTCACCCCTCCACTTT.

The DNA for the CDR3 is TGTGCCAGCAGCGGGGCTCCCGGGGGGGGGCATCAGACAGATACGCAGTATTTT. Translating it yields CASSGAPGGGHQTDTQYF. This chain joins TRBV9 and TRBJ2-3; 8 bases fit TRBD2. Trimming cost V 3 bases and J 3 bases; bases outside gene matches: 15. The CDR3 totals 18 residues. Germline CDR1 is SGDLS and CDR2 is YYNGEE.

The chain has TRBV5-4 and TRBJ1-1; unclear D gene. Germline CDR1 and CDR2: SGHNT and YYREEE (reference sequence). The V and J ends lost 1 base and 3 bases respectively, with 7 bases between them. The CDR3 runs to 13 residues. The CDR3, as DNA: TGTGCCAGCAGCTTGAGGAGGGACACTGAAGCTTTCTTT. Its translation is CASSLRRDTEAFF.

The CDR3 nucleotides are TGCAGCGCAGGACAGGGAGGCGTCGAGCAGTACTTC. This codes for CSAGQGGVEQYF. V usage is TRBV29-1 and J usage is TRBJ2-7; 8 positions match TRBD1. The V gene end was trimmed by 7 bases and the J gene end by 6 bases; junction bases not matched to a gene: 8. Germline CDR1 is SQVTM and CDR2 is ANQGSEA. This CDR3 has 12 residues.

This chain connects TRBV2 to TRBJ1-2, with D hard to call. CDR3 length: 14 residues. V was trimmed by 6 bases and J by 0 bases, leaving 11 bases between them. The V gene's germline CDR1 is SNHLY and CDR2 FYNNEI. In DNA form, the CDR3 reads TGTGCCAGCAGCGATGCCGGGACTAACTATGGCTACACCTTC. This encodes CASSDAGTNYGYTF.

CDR3 in amino acids: CASSIGYGYTF. CDR3 DNA sequence: TGTGCCAGCAGTATAGGTTATGGCTACACCTTC. The chain uses TRBV12-3 or TRBV12-4 and TRBJ1-2; no reliable D call. Trimming cost V 5 bases and J 5 bases, with 6 bases left between them. This CDR3 spans 11 amino acids.

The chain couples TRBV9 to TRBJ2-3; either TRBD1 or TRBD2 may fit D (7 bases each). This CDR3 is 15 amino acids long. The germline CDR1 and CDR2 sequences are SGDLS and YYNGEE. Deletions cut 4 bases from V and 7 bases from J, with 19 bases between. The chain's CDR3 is CASSTSGGGRNTQYF. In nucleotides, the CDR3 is TGTGCCAGCAGCACTTCAGGGGGGGGCCGAAATACGCAGTATTTT.

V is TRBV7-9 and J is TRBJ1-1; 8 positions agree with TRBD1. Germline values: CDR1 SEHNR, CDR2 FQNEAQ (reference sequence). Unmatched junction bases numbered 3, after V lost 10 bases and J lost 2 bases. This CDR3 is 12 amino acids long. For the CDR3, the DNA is TGTGCCATCGGACAGGGAAACACTGAAGCTTTCTTT. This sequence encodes CAIGQGNTEAFF.

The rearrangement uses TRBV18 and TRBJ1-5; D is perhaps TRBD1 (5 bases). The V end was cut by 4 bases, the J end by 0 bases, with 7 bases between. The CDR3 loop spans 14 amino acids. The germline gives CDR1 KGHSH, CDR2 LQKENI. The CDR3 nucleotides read TGTGCCAGCTCACGGGGGGATAGCAATCAGCCCCAGCATTTT. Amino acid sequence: CASSRGDSNQPQHF.

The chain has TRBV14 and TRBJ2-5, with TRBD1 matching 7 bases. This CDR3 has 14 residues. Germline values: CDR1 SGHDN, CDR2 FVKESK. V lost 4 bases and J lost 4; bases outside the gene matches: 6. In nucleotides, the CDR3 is TGTGCCAGCAGCCGCGGACAGGTCGGAGAGACCCAGTACTTC. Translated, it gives CASSRGQVGETQYF.

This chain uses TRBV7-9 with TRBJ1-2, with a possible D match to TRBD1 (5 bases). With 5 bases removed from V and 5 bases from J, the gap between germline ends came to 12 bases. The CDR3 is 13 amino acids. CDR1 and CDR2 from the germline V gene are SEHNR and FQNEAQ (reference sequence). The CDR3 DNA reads TGTGCCAGCAGCACAACAGGTGGATATGGCTACACCTTC. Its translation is CASSTTGGYGYTF.

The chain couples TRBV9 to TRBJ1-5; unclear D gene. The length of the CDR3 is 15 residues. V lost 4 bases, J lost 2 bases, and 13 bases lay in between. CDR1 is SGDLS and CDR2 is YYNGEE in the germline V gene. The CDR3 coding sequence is TGTGCCAGCAGCTCCCCCGGCTTTGGCAATCAGCCCCAGCATTTT. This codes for CASSSPGFGNQPQHF.

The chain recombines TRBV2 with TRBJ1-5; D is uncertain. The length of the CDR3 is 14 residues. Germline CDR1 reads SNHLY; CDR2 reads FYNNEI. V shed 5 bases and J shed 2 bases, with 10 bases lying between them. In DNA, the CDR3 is TGTGCCAGCAGTTTTTCCGGGGGCAATCAGCCCCAGCATTTT. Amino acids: CASSFSGGNQPQHF.

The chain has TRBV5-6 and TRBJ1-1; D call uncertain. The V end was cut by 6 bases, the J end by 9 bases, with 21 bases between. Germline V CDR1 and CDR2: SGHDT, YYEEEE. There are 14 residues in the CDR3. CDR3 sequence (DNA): TGTGCCAGCACCAAAAGGATGCAGGCGGTCCAAGCTTTCTTT. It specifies CASTKRMQAVQAFF.

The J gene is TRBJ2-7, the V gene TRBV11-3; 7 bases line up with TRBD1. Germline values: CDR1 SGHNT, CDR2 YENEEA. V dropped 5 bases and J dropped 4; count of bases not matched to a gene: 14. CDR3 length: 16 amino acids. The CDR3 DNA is TGTGCCAGCAGCCGCCAGGATAGGACAGGATTATACGAGCAGTACTTC. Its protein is CASSRQDRTGLYEQYF.

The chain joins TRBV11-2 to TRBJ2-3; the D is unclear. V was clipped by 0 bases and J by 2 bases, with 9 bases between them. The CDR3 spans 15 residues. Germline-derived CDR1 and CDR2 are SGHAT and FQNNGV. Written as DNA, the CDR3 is TGTGCCAGCAGCTTAGATACTGGGAACACAGATACGCAGTATTTT. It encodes CASSLDTGNTDTQYF.

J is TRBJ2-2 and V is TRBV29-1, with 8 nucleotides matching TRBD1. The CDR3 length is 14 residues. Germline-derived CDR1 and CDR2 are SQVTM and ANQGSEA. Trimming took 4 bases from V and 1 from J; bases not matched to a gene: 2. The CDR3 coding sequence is TGCAGCGTTGTTGGGACAGGGAACACCGGGGAGCTGTTTTTT. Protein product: CSVVGTGNTGELFF.

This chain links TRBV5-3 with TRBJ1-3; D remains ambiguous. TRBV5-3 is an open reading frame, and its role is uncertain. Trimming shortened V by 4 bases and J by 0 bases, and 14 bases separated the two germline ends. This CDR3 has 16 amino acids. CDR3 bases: TGTGCCAGAAGCCCCAGTGGTGCCCTCTCTGGAAACACCATATATTTT. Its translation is CARSPSGALSGNTIYF.

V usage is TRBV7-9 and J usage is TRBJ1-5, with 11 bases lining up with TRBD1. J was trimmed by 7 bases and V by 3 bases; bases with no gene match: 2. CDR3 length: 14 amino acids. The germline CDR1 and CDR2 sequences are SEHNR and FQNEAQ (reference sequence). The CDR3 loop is CASSFGTGGQPQHF. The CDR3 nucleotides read TGTGCCAGCAGCTTTGGGACAGGGGGACAGCCCCAGCATTTT.